Listed below are T cell receptor beta chains from one sample, sequenced in a study of blood T cell repertoires in COVID-19. Produced via immunoSEQ multiplex PCR; TCRdb's table is partial and in-frame only. The table lists a few hundred thousand clones, just under 90% of them singletons, with less than 3.5% in the top ten. Sequenced input: PBMCs or T cells enriched from blood (not recorded which). The receptors derive from a woman in her 50s who had been exposed to COVID-19. CDR3s include the opening cysteine and the closing phenylalanine or tryptophan. D genes are given only for firm matches. Part of the rows lack a size; the others show once, few, many or a class for expanded clones.

v_call	clone_size	d_call	j_call	cdr3_nt	cdr3_aa
TRBV5-6	-	-	TRBJ2-7	TGTGCCAGCAGCCCAATGGGAAGGGTAGCGGTTCCGGGCTACGAGCAGTACTTC	CASSPMGRVAVPGYEQYF
TRBV18	-	-	TRBJ1-6	TGTGCCAGCTCACCCTTACAGGGAAGTAATTCACCCCTCCACTTT	CASSPLQGSNSPLHF
TRBV4-1	-	TRBD1	TRBJ1-2	TGCGCCAGCAGCCCCCACCGGGACAGGGGGGATGGCTACACCTTC	CASSPHRDRGDGYTF
TRBV6-5	-	TRBD1	TRBJ1-2	TGTGCCAGCATTGTGACAGGGGGCGAAGGCTACACCTTC	CASIVTGGEGYTF
TRBV7-2	few	TRBD1	TRBJ1-2	TGTGCCAGCAGCTTGGGGGGACAGGGGCGAGGCTACACCTTC	CASSLGGQGRGYTF
TRBV5-4	-	TRBD2	TRBJ2-7	TGTGCCAGCAGCCCTAGCGGGGGCTACTACGAGCAGTACTTC	CASSPSGGYYEQYF
TRBV30	few	TRBD1	TRBJ2-7	TGTGCCTGGACTTCCGGGACAGGGTCCTACGAGCAGTACTTC	CAWTSGTGSYEQYF
TRBV7-8	-	TRBD1	TRBJ1-2	TGTGCCAGCAGCTATTATCGGACAGGGGCCTCCTATGGCTACACCTTC	CASSYYRTGASYGYTF
TRBV18	-	-	TRBJ1-5	TGTGCCAGCTCTCTCTCTTACAGGGCGGGCAATCAGCCCCAGCATTTT	CASSLSYRAGNQPQHF
TRBV3-1/TRBV3-2	once	TRBD2	TRBJ2-1	TGTGCCAGCAGCCAACTACAACTAGCGGGGGGCGAGCAGTTCTTC	CASSQLQLAGGEQFF
TRBV27	-	TRBD2	TRBJ2-2	TGTGCCAGCAGTCTCGGGAGGGGAGGGGAGCTGTTTTTT	CASSLGRGGELFF
TRBV7-2	-	TRBD2	TRBJ2-7	TGTGCCAGCAGCTTAGCGGGTCAGCGGGGGAGGTCCTACGAGCAGTACTTC	CASSLAGQRGRSYEQYF
TRBV30	-	-	TRBJ1-3	TGTGCCTGGAGTGTTAAAAACACCATATATTTT	CAWSVKNTIYF
TRBV5-6	-	TRBD2	TRBJ2-5	TGTGCCAGCAGCTTGTTCGGACTAGCGGACAACCAAGAGACCCAGTACTTC	CASSLFGLADNQETQYF
TRBV6-5	-	-	TRBJ1-2	TGTGCCAGCAGCCGTCCCTCGGACAGCTACTATGGCTACACCTTC	CASSRPSDSYYGYTF
TRBV4-1	-	TRBD2	TRBJ2-7	TGCGCCAGCAGCCAACTAGCGGGGGGGTCCTACGAGCAGTACTTC	CASSQLAGGSYEQYF
TRBV19	-	TRBD1	TRBJ1-2	TGTGCCAGTAGTACCTCCCCGGGACAGGTCTATGGCTACACCTTC	CASSTSPGQVYGYTF
TRBV4-1	few	-	TRBJ2-1	TGCGCCAGCAGCCAGGGAGACTCCAGCTCCTACAATGAGCAGTTCTTC	CASSQGDSSSYNEQFF
TRBV9	-	-	TRBJ2-7	TGTGCCAGCAGCGTAGACAGCTTAAACTCCTACGAGCAGTACTTC	CASSVDSLNSYEQYF
TRBV5-4	-	TRBD2	TRBJ2-3	TGTGCCAGCAGCTGGGGGGAGGGACGGCGCACAGATACGCAGTATTTT	CASSWGEGRRTDTQYF
TRBV7-9	-	TRBD2	TRBJ2-1	TGTGCCACCGGGCGGGGGGGATACAATGAGCAGTTCTTC	CATGRGGYNEQFF
TRBV3-1/TRBV3-2	once	-	TRBJ1-2	TGTGCCAGCAGCCAAGATACGGCGGGATACTATGGCTACACCTTC	CASSQDTAGYYGYTF
TRBV19	-	TRBD2	TRBJ2-3	TGTGCCAGTATGCCCCCCCGCGGGGGGGCCACAGATACGCAGTATTTT	CASMPPRGGATDTQYF
TRBV20-1	-	TRBD2	TRBJ2-7	TGCAGTGCTAGAGACGGGAGGGGGCAGTACTTC	CSARDGRGQYF
TRBV19	-	TRBD2	TRBJ2-3	TGTGCCAGTAGTATAACGACTAGCGGGGCAGATACGCAGTATTTT	CASSITTSGADTQYF
TRBV20-1	-	-	TRBJ2-5	TGCAGTGCTAGAGTAAGCGGGACCCAGTACTTC	CSARVSGTQYF
TRBV5-6	few	-	TRBJ1-2	TGTGCCAGCAGCTTGTTAACTCCCAGGGCGGCTGGCTACACCTTC	CASSLLTPRAAGYTF
TRBV5-6	-	TRBD2	TRBJ2-1	TGTGCCAGCAACCCCACCCCCGGGGGGAGCGGGAGGGATGAGCAGTTCTTC	CASNPTPGGSGRDEQFF
TRBV29-1	-	TRBD1	TRBJ1-3	TGCAGCGTGACAGGGGAGAGAAACACCATATATTTT	CSVTGERNTIYF
TRBV6-5	few	-	TRBJ1-2	TGTGCCAGCAGTCCCAACAGGGCCCAGGGTGGCTACACCTTC	CASSPNRAQGGYTF
TRBV20-1	-	-	TRBJ1-2	TGCAGTGCTGGTTCCAGGGTTGGCTACACCTTC	CSAGSRVGYTF
TRBV6-5	-	TRBD1	TRBJ1-2	TGTGCCAGCAGTTACCGGGACAGGGGTGGCTACACCTTC	CASSYRDRGGYTF
TRBV29-1	-	TRBD1	TRBJ1-5	TGCAGCGTTGGACAGGGGGCGGATCAGCCCCAGCATTTT	CSVGQGADQPQHF
TRBV5-1	-	TRBD1	TRBJ2-5	TGCGCCAGCAGCTTGCTGGAACCGGGACAGGGACCCCAGTACTTC	CASSLLEPGQGPQYF
TRBV5-5	-	-	TRBJ1-6	TGTGCCAGCAGCAACCTAAAGAGCTCCTATAATTCACCCCTCCACTTT	CASSNLKSSYNSPLHF
TRBV10-2	-	-	TRBJ1-2	TGCGCCAGCTATGAGAGGGAAGATGGCTACACCTTC	CASYEREDGYTF
TRBV4-1	-	TRBD1	TRBJ1-1	TGCGCCAGCAGCCAAGATCAGGGGGCGGGTTTGAACACTGAAGCTTTCTTT	CASSQDQGAGLNTEAFF
TRBV5-1	once	TRBD2	TRBJ2-2	TGCGCCAGCAACCCGGGGGGGACGAACACCGGGGAGCTGTTTTTT	CASNPGGTNTGELFF
TRBV6-5	-	-	TRBJ2-5	TGTGCCAGCAACGATCTGGTCGGGGAGACCCAGTACTTC	CASNDLVGETQYF
TRBV10-3	few	-	TRBJ2-7	TGTGCCATCAGTGAGGGACAGCTCGAGCAGTACTTC	CAISEGQLEQYF
TRBV20-1	-	-	TRBJ2-7	TGCAGTGCTAGTAAGACTGACTCCTACGAGCAGTACTTC	CSASKTDSYEQYF
TRBV5-1	-	TRBD1	TRBJ2-1	TGCGCCAGCAGCTTGGGGGCTGACAGGGTCAATGAGCAGTTCTTC	CASSLGADRVNEQFF
TRBV5-1	-	TRBD1	TRBJ2-5	TGCGCCAGCGGCCAGACAGGGGGCGTGGAGACCCAGTACTTC	CASGQTGGVETQYF
TRBV28	-	-	TRBJ2-7	TGTGCCAGCAGTCAGACACAACTCTCCTACGAGCAGTACTTC	CASSQTQLSYEQYF
TRBV6-5	-	-	TRBJ1-5	TGTGCCAGCAGTTACCGGGTTGATCAGCCCCAGCATTTT	CASSYRVDQPQHF
TRBV6-4	-	-	TRBJ2-3	TGTGCCAGCAGTGACGAACCAGCGGATACGCAGTATTTT	CASSDEPADTQYF
TRBV5-1	-	-	TRBJ2-5	TGCGCCAGCAGCTTGGCCGCGGCGGGGTTGGAGACCCAGTACTTC	CASSLAAAGLETQYF